This T cell receptor (beta chain) came from a study of cytomegalovirus exposure and HLA in healthy donors. General study findings and limits: Under in vitro conditions, a few CMV-associated chains were confirmed as specific for CMV antigens. It was fewer than 200 TCR beta chains that were listed as cytomegalovirus-associated. With DRB1 most and HLA-C fewest, TCR association rates differed between HLA loci in a later analysis. Analysis was carried out at a later point, and it linked a missense DCLRE1C variant to TCR beta V- and J-gene trimming.

Details on this clone: Its specificity is not known.

Researchers ran the PCR with 60 Vbeta and 13 Jbeta primers. TCRdb's copy holds only in-frame clones and misses some; the assay was immunoSEQ multiplex PCR. This sample carries about 32,000 clones, with 4.5% to 5.5% going to the ten biggest clones. This CDR3 has 15 amino acids. Germline-derived CDR1 and CDR2 are SGHRS and YFSETQ. V lost 3 bases to trimming and J lost 1 base, with 10 bases between them. The chain couples TRBV5-1 to TRBJ2-2; D remains unclear. The TCR originated in a female donor in good health and CMV-seronegative. Sequenced material: PBMCs. The CDR3 DNA follows: TGCGCCAGCAGCTATCAGACGGGGAACACCGGGGAGCTGTTTTTT. Encoded protein: CASSYQTGNTGELFF.